Below, 24 T cell receptor beta chains from the same sample are listed, as sequenced in a study of blood T cell repertoires in COVID-19. The protocol was immunoSEQ multiplex PCR, while the TCRdb copy is restricted to in-frame clones and leaves out a portion. Here the sample spans 250,000 to 300,000 clones, more than 75% being singletons. Sequencing was performed on peripheral blood. The receptors come from a woman between 40 and 50 years old who had recovered from COVID-19.

The rearrangement joins TRBV7-9 to TRBJ2-5; 10 positions match TRBD2. The junction had 6 bases not matched to a gene; V was cut back by 7 bases and J by 4 bases. Per the germline V gene, CDR1 is SEHNR and CDR2 is FQNEAQ (reference sequence). The CDR3 has 14 residues. DNA for the CDR3: TGTGCCAGCACCAATAGCGGGGGGACAGAGACCCAGTACTTC. This sequence encodes CASTNSGGTETQYF.

The J gene is TRBJ2-7, the V gene TRBV25-1; 12 bases fit TRBD1. Trimming cost V 4 bases and J 4 bases; bases outside gene matches: 2. Germline values: CDR1 MGHDK, CDR2 SYGVNS. The CDR3 runs to 14 residues. CDR3 region: CASSAGQGAYEQYF. The DNA for the CDR3 is TGTGCCAGCAGTGCGGGACAGGGGGCTTACGAGCAGTACTTC.

The chain couples TRBV10-1 to TRBJ1-2, with D possibly being TRBD1 (5 bases). CDR3 length equals 18 residues. The V and J ends lost 3 bases and 0 bases respectively, with 20 bases between them. Germline loops: CDR1 WNHNN, CDR2 SYGVQD (reference sequence). The CDR3 DNA reads as TGCGCCAGCAGTGACGAAACCCTGCAGGGTAGAGCTAACTATGGCTACACCTTC. Its translation: CASSDETLQGRANYGYTF.

This clone was seen just once. The chain employs TRBV5-4 and TRBJ1-3; a possible D gene is TRBD1 (6 bases). The V gene's germline CDR1 is SGHNT and CDR2 YYREEE (reference sequence). The CDR3 totals 12 residues. The V and J ends lost 4 bases and 11 bases respectively, with 13 bases between them. CDR3 DNA: TGTGCCAGCAGCGCTCCAGGGGACCCCATATATTTT. Protein product: CASSAPGDPIYF.

In this sample, this clone turned up many times. The V call is TRBV7-9, the J call TRBJ2-4; possibly TRBD2 for D (5 bases). CDR3 size: 15 residues. V lost 1 base and J 1 base, leaving 8 bases between the germline ends. From germline, CDR1 is SEHNR and CDR2 FQNEAQ (reference sequence). CDR3 sequence reads: CASSLGGSAKNIQYF. CDR3 bases: TGTGCCAGCAGCTTAGGAGGGAGCGCCAAAAACATTCAGTACTTC.

This chain joins TRBV3-1 (or the pseudogene TRBV3-2) and TRBJ1-1; the D gene is possibly TRBD1 (5 bases). Germline lookup yields CDR1 LGHDT and CDR2 YNNKEL (reference sequence). The CDR3 contains 14 residues. The V end was cut by 2 bases, the J end by 4 bases, with 11 bases between. CDR3 nucleotides: TGTGCCAGCAGCCAACTTACGGGGGGCACTGAAGCTTTCTTT. This codes for CASSQLTGGTEAFF.

Written as DNA, the CDR3 is TGTGCCATCAGTGTAAAGGGGGCGGAAGGCTACACCTTC. The encoded protein is CAISVKGAEGYTF. This chain uses TRBV10-3 with TRBJ1-2; TRBD1 agrees at 7 bases. The ends lost 4 bases at V and 8 bases at J; junction bases unmatched: 7. Germline CDR1 reads ENHRY; CDR2 reads SYGVKD. The CDR3 runs to 13 residues.

The J gene is TRBJ2-3, the V gene TRBV5-1, with a weak D call TRBD2 (6 bases). V gave up 7 bases and J gave up 0 bases, with 12 bases separating them. Germline CDR1 and CDR2: SGHRS and YFSETQ. This CDR3 has 14 amino acids. CDR3 sequence (DNA): TGCGCCAGCGGCCTAGCGCTGAGCACAGATACGCAGTATTTT. Its translation is CASGLALSTDTQYF.

V and J are TRBV5-8 and TRBJ1-2; 9 bases align to TRBD1. This CDR3 is built from 14 residues. Unmatched junction bases numbered 9, after V lost 4 bases and J lost 8 bases. From germline, CDR1 is SGHTS and CDR2 YDEGEE. CDR3 nucleotide sequence: TGTGCCAGCAGCCTAACAGGGGGCGCGTGGGGCTACACCTTC. The encoded protein is CASSLTGGAWGYTF.

This sequence joins TRBV5-1 and TRBJ1-2, with D perhaps matching TRBD1 (6 bases). Germline V CDR1 and CDR2: SGHRS, YFSETQ. The CDR3 has 14 amino acids. The germline V and J ends were trimmed by 0 bases and 2 bases, with 8 bases remaining between them. This CDR3 is CASSLGTENYGYTF. The CDR3 DNA follows: TGCGCCAGCAGCTTGGGGACAGAGAACTATGGCTACACCTTC.

Only one count was recorded for this clone. The rearrangement links TRBV5-1 to TRBJ1-1, with no clear D. Deletions cut 1 base from V and 3 bases from J, with 10 bases between. The CDR3 extends over 14 amino acids. Germline lookup yields CDR1 SGHRS and CDR2 YFSETQ. The CDR3 loop reads CASSLRHTDTEAFF. The CDR3 nucleotides read TGCGCCAGCAGCTTGCGACATACGGACACTGAAGCTTTCTTT.

The V gene is TRBV7-9, the J gene TRBJ2-5; D might be TRBD2 (5 bases). Germline assignment: CDR1 SEHNR and CDR2 FQNEAQ (reference sequence). The CDR3 runs to 13 residues. Between the trimmed V and J ends, which lost 4 bases and 4 bases, there was a span of 10 bases. CDR3 bases: TGTGCCAGCAGCTCACGGGGTCCAGAGACCCAGTACTTC. Its translation: CASSSRGPETQYF.

This clone was recorded a few times. This chain uses TRBV19 with TRBJ1-2; D is unresolved. This CDR3 contains 15 residues. The germline CDR1 and CDR2 sequences are LNHDA and SQIVND (reference sequence). V lost 5 bases and J lost 8, with 21 bases in between. CDR3 bases: TGTGCCAGTAGTGCCTTTCCCAGTCTTCTTCGCGGCTACACCTTC. Translation gives CASSAFPSLLRGYTF.

The chain joins TRBV30 to TRBJ1-3; unclear D gene. The CDR3 runs to 14 residues. Looked up from germline, CDR1 is GTSNPN and CDR2 is SVGIG (reference sequence). The V and J ends lost 2 bases and 1 base respectively, with 9 bases between them. Written as DNA, the CDR3 is TGTGCCTGGAGTCCACCCGGGTCTGGAAACACCATATATTTT. This translates into CAWSPPGSGNTIYF.

The rearrangement uses TRBV5-4 and TRBJ1-2; 12 bases line up with TRBD1. CDR1 is SGHNT and CDR2 is YYREEE in the germline V gene (reference sequence). V dropped 4 bases and J dropped 6; count of bases not matched to a gene: 10. The CDR3 is made up of 16 amino acids. The CDR3 here is CASSRVGQGAWDGYTF. CDR3 coding DNA: TGTGCCAGCAGCCGGGTGGGACAGGGGGCGTGGGATGGCTACACCTTC.

The J gene is TRBJ2-5, the V gene TRBV19; possible D gene TRBD2, 6 bases. The germline gives CDR1 LNHDA, CDR2 SQIVND (reference sequence). V lost 3 bases and J lost 3, with 8 bases in between. The CDR3 has 13 residues. Written as DNA, the CDR3 is TGTGCCAGTAGTATTCGGGGGAAAGAGACCCAGTACTTC. Protein sequence: CASSIRGKETQYF.

The chain couples TRBV2 to TRBJ2-6; no definite D call. V lost 3 bases and J 0 bases, leaving 9 bases between the germline ends. This CDR3 has 16 residues. Germline CDR1 is SNHLY and CDR2 is FYNNEI. Written as DNA, the CDR3 is TGTGCCAGCAGTGACTACCCGCTCTCTGGGGCCAACGTCCTGACTTTC. Translation: CASSDYPLSGANVLTF.

The rearrangement uses TRBV9 and TRBJ1-6, with 9 bases that match TRBD1. Trimming cost V 5 bases and J 9 bases; bases outside gene matches: 9. The CDR3 has 15 residues. Germline-derived CDR1 and CDR2 are SGDLS and YYNGEE. The CDR3 region has the DNA TGTGCCAGCAGTGGATTCACAGGGGGCACTTCACCCCTCCACTTT. It encodes CASSGFTGGTSPLHF.

The CDR3 DNA reads TGTGCCTGGGGTACAGAGAACTATAATTCACCCCTCCACTTT. It encodes CAWGTENYNSPLHF. The rearrangement uses TRBV30 and TRBJ1-6; D is uncertain. V was cut by 5 bases and J by 3 bases, with 11 bases left in between. CDR1 and CDR2 (germline): GTSNPN, SVGIG (reference sequence). This CDR3 contains 14 residues.

The CDR3: CSVDWTRSGTQYF. The CDR3, as DNA: TGCAGCGTTGATTGGACTAGGTCGGGGACGCAGTATTTT. The rearrangement joins TRBV29-1 to TRBJ2-3, with 7 bases fitting TRBD2. Germline V gives CDR1 SQVTM, CDR2 ANQGSEA. V lost 3 bases to trimming and J lost 9 bases; unmatched junction nucleotides: 9. The CDR3 consists of 13 residues.

The chain uses TRBV6-5 and TRBJ1-1; D might be TRBD1 (5 bases). Per the germline V gene, CDR1 is MNHEY and CDR2 is SVGAGI. V was shortened by 5 bases and J by 4 bases, with 11 bases between the two germline ends. CDR3 length: 13 amino acids. Here the CDR3 DNA reads TGTGCCAGCAGTAGCGGAGGGGTCACTGAAGCTTTCTTT. This codes for CASSSGGVTEAFF.

This clone was counted a single time. The V call is TRBV7-2, the J call TRBJ2-2; D call uncertain. The V gene lost 0 bases and the J gene lost 8 bases, with 13 bases spanning the gap. Germline V gene sequence: CDR1 SGHTA, CDR2 FQGNSA. The CDR3 totals 15 residues. The CDR3, as DNA: TGTGCCAGCAGCTTAGCGAACCTCCGGTGGGGGGAGCTGTTTTTT. Translation gives CASSLANLRWGELFF.

V usage is TRBV19 and J usage is TRBJ1-1, with 9 nucleotides matching TRBD1. The CDR3 runs 13 residues. The germline V gene has CDR1 LNHDA and CDR2 SQIVND (reference sequence). V dropped 4 bases and J dropped 6; count of bases not matched to a gene: 3. DNA of the CDR3: TGTGCCAGTAGTACACAGGGGGCGTCTGAAGCTTTCTTT. The encoded protein is CASSTQGASEAFF. The whole variable domain, filled in from reference TRBV19 and TRBJ1-1, reads DGGITQSPKYLFRKEGQNVTLSCEQNLNHDAMYWYRQDPGQGLRLIYYSQIVNDFQKGDIAEGYSVSREKKESFPLTVTSAQKNPTAFYLCASSTQGASEAFFGQGTRLTVV.

The chain joins TRBV6-5 to TRBJ1-4; D possibly corresponds to TRBD1 (6 bases). V lost 6 bases and J lost 8, with 19 bases in between. From germline, CDR1 is MNHEY and CDR2 SVGAGI. The CDR3 runs to 15 residues. The CDR3 sequence: CASRGGGSDEEKLFF. CDR3 nucleotides: TGTGCCAGCAGAGGGGGAGGGTCGGATGAAGAAAAACTGTTTTTT.